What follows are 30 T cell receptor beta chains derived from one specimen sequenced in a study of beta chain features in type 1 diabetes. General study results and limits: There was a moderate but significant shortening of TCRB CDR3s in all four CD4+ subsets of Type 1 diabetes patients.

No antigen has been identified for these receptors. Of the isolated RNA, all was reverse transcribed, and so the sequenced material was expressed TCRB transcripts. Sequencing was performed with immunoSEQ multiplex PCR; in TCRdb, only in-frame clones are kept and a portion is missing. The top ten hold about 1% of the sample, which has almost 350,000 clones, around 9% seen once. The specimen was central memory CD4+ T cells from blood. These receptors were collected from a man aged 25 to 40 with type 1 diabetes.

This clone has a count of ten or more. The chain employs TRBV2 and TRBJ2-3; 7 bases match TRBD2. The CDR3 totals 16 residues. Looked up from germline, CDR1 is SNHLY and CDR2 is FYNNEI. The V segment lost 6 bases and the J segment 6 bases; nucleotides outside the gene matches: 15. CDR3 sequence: CASRGGSGSGRDTQYF. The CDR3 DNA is TGTGCCAGCAGGGGGGGAAGCGGCTCCGGGAGGGATACGCAGTATTTT.

The CDR3 DNA reads TGTGCCTGGAGTGTTGAGCAGTTCAATCAGCCCCAGCATTTT. Translated: CAWSVEQFNQPQHF. The V gene is TRBV30, the J gene TRBJ1-5; no reliable D call. Trimming left V 0 bases short and J 3 bases short, with 9 bases between. The CDR3 has 14 residues. From germline, CDR1 is GTSNPN and CDR2 SVGIG (reference sequence).

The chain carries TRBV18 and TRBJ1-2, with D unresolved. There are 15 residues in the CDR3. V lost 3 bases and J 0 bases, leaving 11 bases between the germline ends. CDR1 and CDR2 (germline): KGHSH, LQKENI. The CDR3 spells CASSPNGDTNYGYTF. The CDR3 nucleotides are TGTGCCAGCTCACCCAACGGGGATACTAACTATGGCTACACCTTC.

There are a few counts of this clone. CDR3 amino acids: CATRPRQTDTQYF. CDR3 bases: TGTGCCACACGGCCTCGACAGACAGATACGCAGTATTTT. The chain recombines TRBV6-5 with TRBJ2-3, with a weak D call TRBD1 (5 bases). The V end lost 10 bases, the J end lost 3 bases, and 14 bases lay between the germline ends. The CDR3 loop spans 13 amino acids. CDR1 and CDR2 from the germline V gene are MNHEY and SVGAGI.

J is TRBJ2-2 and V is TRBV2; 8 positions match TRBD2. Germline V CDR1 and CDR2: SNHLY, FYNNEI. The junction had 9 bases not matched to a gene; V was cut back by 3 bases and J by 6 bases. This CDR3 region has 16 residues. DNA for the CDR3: TGTGCCAGCAGTGATCCCGGGGGGGCCGGGGCCGGGGAGCTGTTTTTT. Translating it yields CASSDPGGAGAGELFF.

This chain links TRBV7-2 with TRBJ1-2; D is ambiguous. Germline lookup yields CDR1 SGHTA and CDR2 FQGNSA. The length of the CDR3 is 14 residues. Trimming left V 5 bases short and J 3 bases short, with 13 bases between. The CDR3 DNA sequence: TGTGCCAGCAGCCCGGCCCCCGGGTACTATGGCTACACCTTC. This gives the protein CASSPAPGYYGYTF.

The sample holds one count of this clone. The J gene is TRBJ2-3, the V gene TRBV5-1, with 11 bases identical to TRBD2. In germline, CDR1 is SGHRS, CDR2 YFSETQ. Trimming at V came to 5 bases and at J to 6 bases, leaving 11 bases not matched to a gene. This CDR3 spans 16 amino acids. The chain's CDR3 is CASSTVAGGLLDTQYF. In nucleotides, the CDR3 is TGCGCCAGCAGTACTGTAGCGGGGGGGCTCCTGGATACGCAGTATTTT.

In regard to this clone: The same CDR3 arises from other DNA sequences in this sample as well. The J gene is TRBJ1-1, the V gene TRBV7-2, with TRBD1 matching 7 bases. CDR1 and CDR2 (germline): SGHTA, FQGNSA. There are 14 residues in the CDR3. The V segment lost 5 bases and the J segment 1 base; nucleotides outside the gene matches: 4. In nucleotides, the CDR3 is TGTGCCAGCAGCCTGACAGGGCCGAACACTGAAGCTTTCTTT. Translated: CASSLTGPNTEAFF.

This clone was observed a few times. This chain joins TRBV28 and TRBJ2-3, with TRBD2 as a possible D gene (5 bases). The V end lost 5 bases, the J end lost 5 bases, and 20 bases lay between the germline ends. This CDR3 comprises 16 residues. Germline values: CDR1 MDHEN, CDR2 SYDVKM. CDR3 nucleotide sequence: TGTGCCAGCAGTCCACCCCATTTAGAGGGTGGAGATACGCAGTATTTT. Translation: CASSPPHLEGGDTQYF.

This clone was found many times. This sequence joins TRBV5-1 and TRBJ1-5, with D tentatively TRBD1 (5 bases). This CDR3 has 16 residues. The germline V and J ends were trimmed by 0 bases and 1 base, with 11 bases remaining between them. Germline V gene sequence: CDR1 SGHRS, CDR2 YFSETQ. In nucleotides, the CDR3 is TGCGCCAGCAGCTTGGTTTTGGACAAGAGCAATCAGCCCCAGCATTTT. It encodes CASSLVLDKSNQPQHF.

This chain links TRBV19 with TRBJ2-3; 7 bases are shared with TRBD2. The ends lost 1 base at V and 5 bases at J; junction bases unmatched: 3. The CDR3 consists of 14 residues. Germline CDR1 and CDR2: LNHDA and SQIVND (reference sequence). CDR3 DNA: TGTGCCAGTAGTATAGTGTGGGGGGGAGATACGCAGTATTTT. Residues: CASSIVWGGDTQYF.

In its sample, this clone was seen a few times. CDR3: CASSLIPRGLIYNEQFF. The CDR3 DNA follows: TGTGCCAGCAGCTTAATTCCGAGGGGCCTTATATACAATGAGCAGTTCTTC. The chain employs TRBV7-8 and TRBJ2-1; D may match TRBD1 or TRBD2 (5 bases each). V was pared by 2 bases and J by 4 bases, with 18 bases between. The CDR3 consists of 17 residues. Germline CDR1 reads SGHVS; CDR2 reads FQNEAQ. The variable domain in full, with the rest retrieved from reference TRBV7-8 and TRBJ2-1, is GAGVSQSPRYKVAKRGQDVALRCDPISGHVSLFWYQQALGQGPEFLTYFQNEAQLDKSGLPSDRFFAERPEGSVSTLKIQRTQQEDSAVYLCASSLIPRGLIYNEQFFGPGTRLTVL.

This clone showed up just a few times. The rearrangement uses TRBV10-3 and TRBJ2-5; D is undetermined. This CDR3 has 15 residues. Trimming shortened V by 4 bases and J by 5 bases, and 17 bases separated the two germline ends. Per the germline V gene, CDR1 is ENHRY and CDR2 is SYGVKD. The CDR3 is CAISGALGPGETQYF. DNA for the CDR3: TGTGCCATCAGTGGAGCTCTGGGCCCTGGGGAGACCCAGTACTTC.

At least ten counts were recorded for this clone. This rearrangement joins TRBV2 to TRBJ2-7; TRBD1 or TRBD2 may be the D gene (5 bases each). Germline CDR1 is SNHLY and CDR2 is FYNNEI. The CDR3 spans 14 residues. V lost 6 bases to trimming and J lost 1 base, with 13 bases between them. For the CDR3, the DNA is TGTGCCAGCAGAATCCGGGACGCGTCCTACGAGCAGTACTTC. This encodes CASRIRDASYEQYF. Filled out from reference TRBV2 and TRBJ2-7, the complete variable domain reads EPEVTQTPSHQVTQMGQEVILRCVPISNHLYFYWYRQILGQKVEFLVSFYNNEISEKSEIFDDQFSVERPDGSNFTLKIRSTKLEDSAMYFCASRIRDASYEQYFGPGTRLTVT.

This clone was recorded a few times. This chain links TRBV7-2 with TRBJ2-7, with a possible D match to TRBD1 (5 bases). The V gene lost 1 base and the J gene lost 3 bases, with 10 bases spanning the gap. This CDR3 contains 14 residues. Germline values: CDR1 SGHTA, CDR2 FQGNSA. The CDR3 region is CASSLEADIYEQYF. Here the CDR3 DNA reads TGTGCCAGCAGCTTAGAGGCGGACATCTACGAGCAGTACTTC. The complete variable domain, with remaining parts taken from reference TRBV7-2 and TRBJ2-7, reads GAGVSQSPSNKVTEKGKDVELRCDPISGHTALYWYRQSLGQGLEFLIYFQGNSAPDKSGLPSDRFSAERTGGSVSTLTIQRTQQEDSAVYLCASSLEADIYEQYFGPGTRLTVT.

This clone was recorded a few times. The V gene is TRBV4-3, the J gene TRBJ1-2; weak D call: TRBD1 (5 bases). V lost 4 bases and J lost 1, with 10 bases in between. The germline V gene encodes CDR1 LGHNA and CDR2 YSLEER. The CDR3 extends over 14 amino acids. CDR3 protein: CASSPGRGNYGYTF. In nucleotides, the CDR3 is TGCGCCAGCAGCCCCGGGAGGGGTAACTATGGCTACACCTTC.

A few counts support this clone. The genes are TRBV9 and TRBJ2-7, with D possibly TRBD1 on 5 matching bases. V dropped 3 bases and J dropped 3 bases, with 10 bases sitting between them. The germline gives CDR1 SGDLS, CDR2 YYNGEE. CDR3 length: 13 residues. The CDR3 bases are TGTGCCAGCAGCGGTGGTAGGGGCTACGAGCAGTACTTC. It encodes CASSGGRGYEQYF.

CDR3 amino acids: CASSPGTQSYEQYF. CDR3 bases: TGTGCCAGCTCACCTGGGACCCAATCCTACGAGCAGTACTTC. The chain couples TRBV18 to TRBJ2-7; either TRBD1 or TRBD2 may fit D (5 bases each). The CDR3 is 14 residues long. V was pared by 3 bases and J by 1 base, with 10 bases between. Germline V CDR1 and CDR2: KGHSH, LQKENI.

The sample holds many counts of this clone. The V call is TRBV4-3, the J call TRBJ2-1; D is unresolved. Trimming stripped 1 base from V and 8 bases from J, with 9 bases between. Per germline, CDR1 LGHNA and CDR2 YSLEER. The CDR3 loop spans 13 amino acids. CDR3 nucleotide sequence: TGCGCCAGCAGCCAAGGGCCTAACTATGAGCAGTTCTTC. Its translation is CASSQGPNYEQFF.

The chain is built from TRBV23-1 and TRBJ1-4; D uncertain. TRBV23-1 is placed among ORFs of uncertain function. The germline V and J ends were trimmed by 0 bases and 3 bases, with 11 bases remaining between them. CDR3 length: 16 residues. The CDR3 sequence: CASSQSPSGPNEKLFF. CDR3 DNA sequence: TGCGCCAGCAGTCAATCACCGTCAGGTCCTAATGAAAAACTGTTTTTT.

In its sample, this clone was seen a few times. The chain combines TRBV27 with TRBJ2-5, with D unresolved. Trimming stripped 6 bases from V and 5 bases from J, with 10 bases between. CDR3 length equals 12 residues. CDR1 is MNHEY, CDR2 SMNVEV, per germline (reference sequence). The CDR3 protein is CASRKNWETQYF. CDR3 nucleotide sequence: TGTGCCAGCAGGAAAAACTGGGAGACCCAGTACTTC.

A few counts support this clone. The CDR3 loop is CASRGQGKDNEKLFF. In DNA, the CDR3 is TGTGCCAGCAGGGGACAGGGGAAGGACAATGAAAAACTGTTTTTT. V and J are TRBV27 and TRBJ1-4, with 10 bases that match TRBD1. Germline V gene lookup returns CDR1 MNHEY and CDR2 SMNVEV (reference sequence). The CDR3 contains 15 residues. Trimming cost V 6 bases and J 5 bases; bases outside gene matches: 6.

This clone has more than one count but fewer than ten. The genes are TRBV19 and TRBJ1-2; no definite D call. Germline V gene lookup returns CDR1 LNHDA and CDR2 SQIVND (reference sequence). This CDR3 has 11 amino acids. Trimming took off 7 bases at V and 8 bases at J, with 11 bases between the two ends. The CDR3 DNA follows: TGTGCCAGTACCAGAGGCAAGGGCTACACCTTC. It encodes CASTRGKGYTF.

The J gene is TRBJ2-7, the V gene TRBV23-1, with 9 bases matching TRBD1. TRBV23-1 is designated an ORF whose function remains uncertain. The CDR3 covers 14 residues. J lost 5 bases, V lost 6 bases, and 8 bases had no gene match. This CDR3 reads CASSPGTGTNEQYF. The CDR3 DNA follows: TGCGCCAGCAGCCCCGGGACAGGGACCAACGAGCAGTACTTC.

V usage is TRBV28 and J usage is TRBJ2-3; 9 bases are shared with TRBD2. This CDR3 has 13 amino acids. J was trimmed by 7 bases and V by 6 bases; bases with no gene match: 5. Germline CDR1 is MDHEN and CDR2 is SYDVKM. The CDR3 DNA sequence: TGTGCCAGCAGGGACGGGACTAGCTATACGCAGTATTTT. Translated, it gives CASRDGTSYTQYF.

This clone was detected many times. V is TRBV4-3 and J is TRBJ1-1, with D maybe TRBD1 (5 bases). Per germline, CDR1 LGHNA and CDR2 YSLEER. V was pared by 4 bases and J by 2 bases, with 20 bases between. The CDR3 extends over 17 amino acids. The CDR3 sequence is CASSPTAPGSFNTEAFF. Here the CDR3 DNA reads TGCGCCAGCAGCCCCACGGCTCCAGGGAGCTTTAACACTGAAGCTTTCTTT.

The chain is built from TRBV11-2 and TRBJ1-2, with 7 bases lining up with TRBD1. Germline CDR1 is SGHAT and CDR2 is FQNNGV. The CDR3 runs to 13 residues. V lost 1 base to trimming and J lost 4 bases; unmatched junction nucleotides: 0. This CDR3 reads CASSLAGGYGYTF. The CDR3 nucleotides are TGTGCCAGCAGCTTAGCAGGGGGCTATGGCTACACCTTC.

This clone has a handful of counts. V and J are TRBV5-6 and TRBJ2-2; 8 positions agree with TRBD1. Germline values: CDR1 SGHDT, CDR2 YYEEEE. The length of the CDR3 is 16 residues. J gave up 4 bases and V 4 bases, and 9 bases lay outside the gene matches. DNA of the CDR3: TGTGCCAGCAGCGGTCATCAGGGGGCAAGCACCGGGGAGCTGTTTTTT. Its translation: CASSGHQGASTGELFF.

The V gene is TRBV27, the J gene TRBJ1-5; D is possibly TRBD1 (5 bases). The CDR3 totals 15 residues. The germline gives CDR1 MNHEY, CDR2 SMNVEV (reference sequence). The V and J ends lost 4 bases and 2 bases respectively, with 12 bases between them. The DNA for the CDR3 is TGTGCCAGCAGTTCAGAGGGCAGGGGCAATCAGCCCCAGCATTTT. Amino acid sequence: CASSSEGRGNQPQHF.

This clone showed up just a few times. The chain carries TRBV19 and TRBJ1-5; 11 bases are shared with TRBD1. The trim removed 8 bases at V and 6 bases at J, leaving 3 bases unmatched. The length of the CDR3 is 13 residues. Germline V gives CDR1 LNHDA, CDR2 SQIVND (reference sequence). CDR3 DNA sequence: TGTGCCAGTGGACAGGGGGCAGCTCAGCCCCAGCATTTT. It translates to CASGQGAAQPQHF.